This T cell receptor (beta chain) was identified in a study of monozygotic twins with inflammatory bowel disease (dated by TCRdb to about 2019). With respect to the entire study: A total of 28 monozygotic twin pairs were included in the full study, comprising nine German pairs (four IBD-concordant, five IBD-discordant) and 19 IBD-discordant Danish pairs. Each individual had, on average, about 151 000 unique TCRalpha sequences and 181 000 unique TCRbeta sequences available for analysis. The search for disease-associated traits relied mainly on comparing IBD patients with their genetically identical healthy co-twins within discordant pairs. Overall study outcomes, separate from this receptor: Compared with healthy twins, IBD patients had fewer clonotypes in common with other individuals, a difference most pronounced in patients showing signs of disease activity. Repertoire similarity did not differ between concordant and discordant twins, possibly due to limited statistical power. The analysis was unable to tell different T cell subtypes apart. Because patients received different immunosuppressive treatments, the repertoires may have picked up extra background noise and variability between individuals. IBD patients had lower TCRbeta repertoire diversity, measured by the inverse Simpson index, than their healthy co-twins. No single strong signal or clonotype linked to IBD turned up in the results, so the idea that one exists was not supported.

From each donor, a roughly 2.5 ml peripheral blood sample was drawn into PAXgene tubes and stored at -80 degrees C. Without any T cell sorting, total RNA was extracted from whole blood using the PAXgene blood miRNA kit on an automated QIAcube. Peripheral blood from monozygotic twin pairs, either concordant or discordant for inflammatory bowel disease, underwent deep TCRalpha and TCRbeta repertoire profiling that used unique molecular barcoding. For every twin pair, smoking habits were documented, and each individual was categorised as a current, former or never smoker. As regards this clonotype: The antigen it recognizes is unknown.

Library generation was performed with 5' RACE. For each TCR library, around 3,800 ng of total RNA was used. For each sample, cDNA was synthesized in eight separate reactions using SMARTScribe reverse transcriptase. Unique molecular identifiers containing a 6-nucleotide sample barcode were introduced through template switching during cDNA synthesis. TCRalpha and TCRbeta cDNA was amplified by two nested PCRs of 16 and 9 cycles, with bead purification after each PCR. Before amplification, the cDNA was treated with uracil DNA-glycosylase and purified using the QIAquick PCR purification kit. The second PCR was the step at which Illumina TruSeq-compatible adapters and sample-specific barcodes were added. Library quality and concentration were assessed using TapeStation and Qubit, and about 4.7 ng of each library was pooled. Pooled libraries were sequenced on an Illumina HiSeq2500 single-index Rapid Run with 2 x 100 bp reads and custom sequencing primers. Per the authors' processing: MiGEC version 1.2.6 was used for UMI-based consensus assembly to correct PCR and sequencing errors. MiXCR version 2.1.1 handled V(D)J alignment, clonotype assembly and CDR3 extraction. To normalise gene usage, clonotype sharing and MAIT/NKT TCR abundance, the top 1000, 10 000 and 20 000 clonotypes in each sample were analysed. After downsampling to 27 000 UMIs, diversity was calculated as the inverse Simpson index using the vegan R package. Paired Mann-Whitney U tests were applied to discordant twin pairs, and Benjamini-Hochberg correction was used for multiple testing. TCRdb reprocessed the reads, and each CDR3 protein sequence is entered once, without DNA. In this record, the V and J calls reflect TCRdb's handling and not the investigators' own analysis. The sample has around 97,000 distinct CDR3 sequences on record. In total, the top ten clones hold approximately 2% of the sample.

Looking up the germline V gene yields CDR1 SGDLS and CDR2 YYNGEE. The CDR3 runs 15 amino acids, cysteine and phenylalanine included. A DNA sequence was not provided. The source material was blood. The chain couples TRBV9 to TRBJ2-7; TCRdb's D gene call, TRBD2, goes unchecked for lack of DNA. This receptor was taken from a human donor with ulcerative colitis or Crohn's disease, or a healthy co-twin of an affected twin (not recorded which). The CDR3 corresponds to CASSVATSGSYEQYF.